This TCR beta chain was observed in a study of blood T cell repertoires in COVID-19. Donors were grouped by their self-reported clinical history. The protocol was immunoSEQ multiplex PCR, while the TCRdb copy is restricted to in-frame clones and leaves out a portion. The data show roughly 300,000 clones, with 90% seen just once and 1.1% held by the top ten. The CDR3 has 14 amino acids. Losses at the gene ends were 2 bases for V and 4 bases for J; bases not matched to a gene: 5. This chain links TRBV23-1 with TRBJ2-7, with TRBD2 matching 7 bases. TRBV23-1 is designated an ORF whose function remains uncertain. The clonotype was recovered from a woman under 40 who had recovered from COVID-19. The sequenced material came from PBMCs or T cells enriched from blood (not recorded which). CDR3 bases: TGCGCCAGCAGTCAAGGGAGCGGGATATACGAGCAGTACTTC. Its translation: CASSQGSGIYEQYF.